This is a list of T cell receptor beta chains from one sample in a study of Ad26.COV2.S vaccination and SARS-CoV-2 variants. Measured with immunoSEQ multiplex PCR; TCRdb has only the in-frame clones, and not every one. The table has approximately 500,000 clones, around 88% seen once. Sequences were derived from peripheral blood, sampled in a trial of Ad26.COV2.S vaccine versus placebo. All receptors derive from a person between 18 and 60 years old who received the Ad26.COV2.S COVID-19 vaccine or a placebo. The CDR3 runs from the conserved cysteine through the conserved F or W. D genes are given only for firm matches. Clone size is given for some rows only: seen once, a few or many times, or a class if the clone is expanded.

j_call | v_call | clone_size | d_call | cdr3_aa | cdr3_nt
TRBJ2-7 | TRBV11-2 | . | TRBD1 | CASSFGGQVYEQYF | TGTGCCAGCAGCTTCGGAGGACAGGTCTACGAGCAGTACTTC
TRBJ2-5 | TRBV7-9 | . | . | CATTSQRAQYF | TGTGCCACCACCTCACAGAGAGCCCAGTACTTC
TRBJ2-1 | TRBV24-1 | . | . | CATSDSGQQFF | TGTGCCACCAGTGACTCGGGACAGCAGTTCTTC
TRBJ2-2 | TRBV2 | few | TRBD1 | CASSSTGGTGELFF | TGTGCCAGCAGCTCCACAGGGGGAACCGGGGAGCTGTTTTTT
TRBJ1-1 | TRBV5-1 | once | . | CASSLAPVGKDTEAFF | TGCGCCAGCAGCTTGGCCCCCGTCGGTAAGGACACTGAAGCTTTCTTT
TRBJ2-5 | TRBV5-1 | . | . | CASSLGLRLEQETQYF | TGCGCCAGCAGCTTGGGACTAAGACTCGAACAAGAGACCCAGTACTTC
TRBJ2-3 | TRBV6-1 | . | . | CASSDRLGIDTQYF | TGTGCCAGCAGTGATCGCTTAGGGATAGATACGCAGTATTTT
TRBJ2-1 | TRBV5-1 | . | . | CASSSSGHDYNEQFF | TGCGCCAGCAGCTCCTCGGGACACGACTACAATGAGCAGTTCTTC
TRBJ1-5 | TRBV28 | once | . | CASSLGSNQPQHF | TGTGCCAGCAGTTTAGGAAGCAATCAGCCCCAGCATTTT
TRBJ1-1 | TRBV28 | . | TRBD1 | CASSLQGATTEAFF | TGTGCCAGCAGTTTACAGGGGGCGACCACTGAAGCTTTCTTT
TRBJ2-7 | TRBV5-6 | once | . | CASSRGSFDEQYF | TGTGCCAGCAGTAGGGGAAGTTTCGACGAGCAGTACTTC
TRBJ1-5 | TRBV28 | once | . | CASSATLTWGNQPQHF | TGTGCCAGCAGTGCGACCCTAACTTGGGGCAATCAGCCCCAGCATTTT
TRBJ2-3 | TRBV14 | . | . | CASSSDHTQYF | TGTGCCAGCAGCTCCGATCATACGCAGTATTTT
TRBJ2-7 | TRBV6-2/TRBV6-3 | . | TRBD2 | CASSTGTSSYEQYF | TGTGCCAGCAGTACGGGGACTAGCTCCTACGAGCAGTACTTC
TRBJ2-3 | TRBV30 | . | . | CAWIRTGPDTQYF | TGTGCCTGGATCCGAACCGGGCCAGATACGCAGTATTTT